This passage covers 25 T cell receptor beta chains from one sample sequenced in a study of CD8 T cells in Susac syndrome (dated by TCRdb to the late 2010s). The library was generated by the immunoSEQ multiplex PCR assay. RNA was extracted using the RNeasy kit, and about 0.45 to 1 microgram was reverse transcribed with random hexamers. In-frame beta chains were kept once TCRdb had trimmed the public reads at Q25 with fastp and called clones with MiXCR. Each entry is one CDR3 protein sequence, shown with its most common DNA and genes. In this sample the table shows some 18,000 distinct CDR3 sequences, around 96% of which occur a single time. Jointly, the top ten make up 0.2% to 0.3% of the sample. Sequencing used CD8+ T cells from PBMCs. These receptors were obtained from a human donor in good health.

This clonotype was seen only once. The chain combines TRBV3-1 with TRBJ2-7; 10 nucleotides line up with TRBD2. Trimming at V came to 0 bases and at J to 6 bases, leaving 11 bases not matched to a gene. The CDR3 is made up of 17 amino acids. Germline CDR1 is LGHDT and CDR2 is YNNKEL (reference sequence). CDR3 DNA sequence: TGTGCCAGCAGCCAAGATCTAGCGGGAGTAATCATCGGCGAGCAGTACTTC. It codes for CASSQDLAGVIIGEQYF.

The chain is built from TRBV12-3 or TRBV12-4 and TRBJ2-3; D is perhaps TRBD1 (5 bases). Trimming stripped 6 bases from V and 4 bases from J, with 17 bases between. The CDR3 is 15 residues long. The CDR3 sequence is CASSSSGQGPDTQYF. The CDR3 DNA reads as TGTGCCAGCAGCTCTTCCGGGCAGGGCCCAGATACGCAGTATTTT.

The rearrangement links TRBV24-1 to TRBJ2-7; TRBD1 matches at 9 bases. V shed 7 bases, J shed 5 bases, and the junction held 5 bases outside the gene matches. Germline values: CDR1 KGHDR, CDR2 SFDVKD. The CDR3 is 13 residues long. CDR3 DNA: TGTGCCACCAGCGGGACAGGGCCCCACGAGCAGTACGTC. Encoded protein: CATSGTGPHEQYV.

The V call is TRBV4-3, the J call TRBJ2-3; tentative D call: TRBD1 (5 bases). The CDR3 is 17 residues long. Germline V gene sequence: CDR1 LGHNA, CDR2 YSLEER. V gave up 0 bases and J gave up 2 bases, with 15 bases separating them. CDR3 loop: CASSQEHVRAFTDTQYF. The CDR3, as DNA: TGCGCCAGCAGCCAAGAGCATGTCAGGGCATTCACAGATACGCAGTATTTT.

The rearrangement joins TRBV9 to TRBJ1-1; D gene unclear. V was pared by 5 bases and J by 1 base, with 12 bases between. The CDR3 sequence is 14 residues long. Germline V gene lookup returns CDR1 SGDLS and CDR2 YYNGEE. CDR3 sequence: CASSVSSGNTEAFF. The DNA of the CDR3 is TGTGCCAGCAGTGTTTCCAGTGGGAACACTGAAGCTTTCTTT.

The CDR3 loop reads CASSYVVGTHEQYF. CDR3 DNA sequence: TGTGCCAGCAGTTACGTGGTCGGGACCCACGAGCAGTACTTC. This chain connects TRBV6-5 to TRBJ2-7, with D possibly called TRBD1 or TRBD2 (5 bases each). Trimming removed 2 bases at V and 5 bases at J, with 13 bases between. Germline V lookup: CDR1 MNHEY, CDR2 SVGAGI. There are 14 residues in the CDR3.

The chain carries TRBV28 and TRBJ1-4, with D tentatively TRBD1 (5 bases). CDR1 and CDR2 (germline): MDHEN, SYDVKM. This CDR3 comprises 15 residues. The V gene lost 1 base and the J gene lost 3 bases, with 9 bases spanning the gap. In DNA form, the CDR3 reads TGTGCCAGCAGTTTATTACGGGACCCTAATGAAAAACTGTTTTTT. Translating it yields CASSLLRDPNEKLFF.

This chain uses TRBV7-8 with TRBJ2-3, with D possibly matching TRBD2 (6 bases). Trimming left V 4 bases short and J 2 bases short, with 16 bases between. The length of the CDR3 is 16 residues. Per germline, CDR1 SGHVS and CDR2 FQNEAQ. CDR3 residues: CASSYLRGGDTDTQYF. CDR3 DNA: TGTGCCAGCAGCTACCTCCGTGGAGGGGACACAGATACGCAGTATTTT.

This clonotype was observed a handful of times. V gene TRBV7-9 combines with J gene TRBJ2-1; tentative D call: TRBD2 (6 bases). Trimming removed 1 base at V and 5 bases at J, with 15 bases between. The CDR3 sequence is 16 residues long. CDR1 is SEHNR and CDR2 is FQNEAQ in the germline V gene (reference sequence). The DNA of the CDR3 is TGTGCCAGCAGCTTAGGGGACTTCTCTGGTCACAATGAGCAGTTCTTC. Residues: CASSLGDFSGHNEQFF.

The chain couples TRBV10-3 to TRBJ2-7; D possibly corresponds to TRBD1 (6 bases). V was shortened by 5 bases and J by 0 bases, with 14 bases between the two germline ends. This CDR3 contains 15 residues. Per the germline V gene, CDR1 is ENHRY and CDR2 is SYGVKD. DNA for the CDR3: TGTGCCATCAGTCCCCGGGACATCGACTCCTACGAGCAGTACTTC. Protein product: CAISPRDIDSYEQYF.

The V call is TRBV7-8, the J call TRBJ2-1; 10 bases fit TRBD2. CDR3 length: 17 residues. Germline loops: CDR1 SGHVS, CDR2 FQNEAQ. Trimming cost V 0 bases and J 6 bases; bases outside gene matches: 8. CDR3 sequence: CASSLALAGAPPNEQFF. The CDR3 bases are TGTGCCAGCAGCTTAGCGCTAGCGGGAGCCCCCCCCAATGAGCAGTTCTTC.

The table lists this clonotype with a count of one. This chain connects TRBV7-9 to TRBJ1-1; the match to TRBD1 covers 9 bases. Germline CDR1 reads SEHNR; CDR2 reads FQNEAQ (reference sequence). The CDR3 is 16 residues long. With V trimmed by 7 bases and J by 2 bases, 11 bases remained unmatched. DNA for the CDR3: TGTGCCAGCAACGATGTACCGGGACAGGGTAACACTGAAGCTTTCTTT. Translated, it gives CASNDVPGQGNTEAFF.

J is TRBJ2-7 and V is TRBV7-9; TRBD2 is a possible D gene (5 bases). Germline CDR1 is SEHNR and CDR2 is FQNEAQ (reference sequence). With 8 bases removed from V and 5 bases from J, the gap between germline ends came to 25 bases. CDR3 length: 16 amino acids. CDR3 coding DNA: TGTGCCAGCCCTCCCCCGGACGGTGGGAGTCGGGACGAGCAGTACTTC. Translated: CASPPPDGGSRDEQYF.

The chain combines TRBV7-2 with TRBJ2-2; D is possibly TRBD2 (5 bases). V shed 2 bases and J shed 4 bases, with 17 bases lying between them. Germline CDR1 SGHTA, CDR2 FQGNSA. The CDR3 sequence is 17 residues long. DNA for the CDR3: TGTGCCAGCAGCTTAAACGGCGGGCGGGTCTTCACCGGGGAGCTGTTTTTT. Translating gives CASSLNGGRVFTGELFF.

The CDR3 loop reads CATSDWERDQETQYF. The CDR3 DNA sequence: TGTGCCACCAGTGATTGGGAAAGAGACCAAGAGACCCAGTACTTC. V usage is TRBV24-1 and J usage is TRBJ2-5; D remains unclear. CDR1 is KGHDR, CDR2 SFDVKD, per germline. The CDR3 runs 15 residues. V was clipped by 2 bases and J by 0 bases, with 9 bases between them.

V and J are TRBV7-2 and TRBJ2-1, with 10 bases lining up with TRBD2. CDR1 and CDR2 from the germline V gene are SGHTA and FQGNSA. The CDR3 is made up of 16 amino acids. V shed 4 bases, J shed 8 bases, and the junction held 11 bases outside the gene matches. CDR3 sequence reads: CASSSTVASGSHEQFF. The CDR3 DNA reads TGTGCCAGCAGCTCGACGGTGGCTAGCGGGAGCCATGAGCAGTTCTTC.

The V gene is TRBV10-3, the J gene TRBJ2-3; possibly TRBD1 for D (5 bases). V was trimmed by 2 bases and J by 0 bases, leaving 12 bases between them. The CDR3 covers 16 residues. From germline, CDR1 is ENHRY and CDR2 SYGVKD. The CDR3 nucleotides read TGTGCCATCAGTGAGCCGACGACAGCCAGCACAGATACGCAGTATTTT. This translates into CAISEPTTASTDTQYF.

The V gene is TRBV4-2, the J gene TRBJ2-2; no clear D gene. There are 14 residues in the CDR3. Germline V gene data show CDR1 as LGHNA and CDR2 as YNFKEQ. Trimming left V 2 bases short and J 4 bases short, with 8 bases between. DNA of the CDR3: TGTGCCAGCAGCCAATTGGTGGGCACCGGGGAGCTGTTTTTT. Amino acid sequence: CASSQLVGTGELFF.

The genes are TRBV28 and TRBJ2-7, with D perhaps assigned TRBD1 or TRBD2 (6 bases each). Trimming took 1 base from V and 6 from J, leaving 13 bases between them. Germline values: CDR1 MDHEN, CDR2 SYDVKM. The CDR3 length is 14 residues. CDR3 region: CASSLLSEGGEQYF. The CDR3 nucleotides read TGTGCCAGCAGTTTATTGAGCGAGGGGGGCGAGCAGTACTTC.

This chain uses TRBV12-3 or TRBV12-4 with TRBJ2-5; no clear D gene. The CDR3 is 11 amino acids. V was clipped by 6 bases and J by 5 bases, with 7 bases between them. The CDR3: CASSRSETQYF. The CDR3, as DNA: TGTGCCAGCAGCCGTTCGGAGACCCAGTACTTC.

This rearrangement joins TRBV6-2 or TRBV6-3 to TRBJ2-1; D perhaps matches TRBD1 (5 bases). The CDR3 totals 13 residues. Germline V CDR1 and CDR2: MNHEY, SVGEGT. The germline V and J ends were trimmed by 5 bases and 5 bases, with 10 bases remaining between them. In DNA form, the CDR3 reads TGTGCCAGCAGTACAGGACCGAACAATGAGCAGTTCTTC. This gives the protein CASSTGPNNEQFF.

The chain employs TRBV28 and TRBJ2-1; D not certain. The CDR3 sequence is 14 residues long. The germline CDR1 and CDR2 sequences are MDHEN and SYDVKM. V gave up 5 bases and J gave up 8 bases, with 16 bases separating them. CDR3 in amino acids: CASSAEGSFYEQFF. For the CDR3, the DNA is TGTGCCAGCAGTGCGGAAGGGTCGTTCTATGAGCAGTTCTTC.

The chain links TRBV29-1 to TRBJ2-7, with TRBD2 matching over 13 bases. The V gene's germline CDR1 is SQVTM and CDR2 ANQGSEA. CDR3 length equals 12 residues. CDR3 loop: CSFGLAGDEQYF. DNA for the CDR3: TGCAGTTTCGGACTAGCGGGAGACGAGCAGTACTTC.

The chain has TRBV2 and TRBJ2-7; 9 bases agree with TRBD1. With V trimmed by 5 bases and J by 6 bases, 11 bases remained unmatched. Germline lookup yields CDR1 SNHLY and CDR2 FYNNEI. The CDR3 length is 15 residues. CDR3 protein: CASSPPQGARLEQYF. In nucleotides, the CDR3 is TGTGCCAGCAGTCCCCCACAGGGGGCGCGGCTCGAGCAGTACTTC.

The V gene is TRBV3-1, the J gene TRBJ2-3, with D uncertain. The CDR3 extends over 15 amino acids. CDR1 is LGHDT, CDR2 YNNKEL, per germline (reference sequence). V lost 1 base to trimming and J lost 1 base, with 9 bases between them. The CDR3 is CASSQGSQRTDTQYF. In DNA form, the CDR3 reads TGTGCCAGCAGCCAAGGTTCGCAGCGCACAGATACGCAGTATTTT.